The 17 T cell receptor beta chains given below trace back to one sample, sequenced in a study of neurological immune-mediated disorders. TCRdb re-analysed the 5' RACE reads in MiXCR, keeping a single row per CDR3 protein. The table lists 60,000 to 80,000 distinct CDR3 sequences, less than 6% of them singletons. The sample taken for sequencing was PBMCs. All receptors come from a woman between 50 and 59 years old with multiple sclerosis.

This clonotype was found many times. This chain joins TRBV3-1 and TRBJ1-3, with D uncertain. Per germline, CDR1 LGHDT and CDR2 YNNKEL (reference sequence). V dropped 0 bases and J dropped 4 bases, with 1 base sitting between them. The CDR3 totals 12 residues. CDR3 coding DNA: TGTGCCAGCAGCCAAGAGGGAAACACCATATATTTT. As protein: CASSQEGNTIYF. The full variable domain, with the rest looked up from reference TRBV3-1 and TRBJ1-3, is DTAVSQTPKYLVTQMGNDKSIKCEQNLGHDTMYWYKQDSKKFLKIMFSYNNKELIINETVPNRFSPKSPDKAHLNLHINSLELGDSAVYFCASSQEGNTIYFGEGSWLTVV.

This clonotype was detected ten times or more. The chain is built from TRBV9 and TRBJ1-2; TRBD1 matches 7 bases. Germline V gives CDR1 SGDLS, CDR2 YYNGEE. Trimming took 4 bases from V and 6 from J; bases not matched to a gene: 9. This CDR3 contains 14 residues. CDR3 in amino acids: CASSRGKGAHGYTF. The CDR3 DNA reads as TGTGCCAGCAGCCGAGGGAAGGGGGCGCATGGCTACACCTTC.

In this sample, this clonotype turned up many times. V is TRBV7-9 and J is TRBJ2-4; D remains unclear. Germline V lookup: CDR1 SEHNR, CDR2 FQNEAQ (reference sequence). The CDR3 has 14 residues. Trimming pared 5 bases from V and 0 bases from J, leaving 8 bases between. The CDR3 sequence is CASSATIAKNIQYF. CDR3 coding DNA: TGTGCCAGCAGCGCTACTATAGCCAAAAACATTCAGTACTTC. Full variable domain (rest looked up from reference TRBV7-9 and TRBJ2-4): DTGVSQNPRHKITKRGQNVTFRCDPISEHNRLYWYRQTLGQGPEFLTYFQNEAQLEKSRLLSDRFSAERPKGSFSTLEIQRTEQGDSAMYLCASSATIAKNIQYFGAGTRLSVL.

This clonotype has at least ten counts. CDR3 amino acids: CASSLRSFLSYEQYF. In DNA, the CDR3 is TGTGCCAGCAGTTTGAGGAGCTTTCTCTCCTACGAGCAGTACTTC. The rearrangement joins TRBV28 to TRBJ2-7; D is undetermined. CDR3 length: 15 amino acids. Trimming pared 3 bases from V and 0 bases from J, leaving 12 bases between. CDR1 and CDR2 (germline): MDHEN, SYDVKM.

This clonotype was counted ten times or more. The J gene is TRBJ2-7, the V gene TRBV15; D possibly corresponds to TRBD1 (8 bases). The V gene lost 4 bases and the J gene lost 4 bases, with 14 bases spanning the gap. Germline V gene lookup returns CDR1 LNHNV and CDR2 YYDKDF (reference sequence). This CDR3 is 14 amino acids long. CDR3 coding DNA: TGTGCCACCAGCAATACAGGGGGACTATACGAGCAGTACTTC. Translated: CATSNTGGLYEQYF.

This clonotype was seen at least ten times. The J gene is TRBJ2-5, the V gene TRBV11-2; 8 nucleotides match TRBD2. With 6 bases clipped from V and 5 bases from J, the junction kept 8 bases outside the gene matches. CDR3 length: 14 residues. CDR1 SGHAT and CDR2 FQNNGV come from the germline V gene. This CDR3 is CASSPRTSSETQYF. CDR3 nucleotides: TGTGCCAGCAGTCCTAGGACTAGCTCTGAGACCCAGTACTTC. Looking up the rest from reference TRBV11-2 and TRBJ2-5 gives the full variable domain: EAGVAQSPRYKIIEKRQSVAFWCNPISGHATLYWYQQILGQGPKLLIQFQNNGVVDDSQLPKDRFSAERLKGVDSTLKIQPAKLEDSAVYLCASSPRTSSETQYFGPGTRLLVL.

The chain is built from TRBV6-5 and TRBJ1-5, with D possibly matching TRBD1 (5 bases). Germline loops: CDR1 MNHEY, CDR2 SVGAGI. V was trimmed by 6 bases and J by 4 bases, leaving 19 bases between them. The CDR3 spans 16 residues. The CDR3 coding sequence is TGTGCCAGCAGACGGACTCCGGGACGGGATAATCAGCCCCAGCATTTT. This translates into CASRRTPGRDNQPQHF.

This clonotype was found many times. The chain carries TRBV28 and TRBJ2-6; D is uncertain. Germline CDR1 MDHEN, CDR2 SYDVKM. V was clipped by 4 bases and J by 0 bases, with 7 bases between them. This CDR3 is 15 amino acids long. CDR3 in amino acids: CASSSQFSGANVLTF. In DNA form, the CDR3 reads TGTGCCAGCAGTTCTCAGTTCTCTGGGGCCAACGTCCTGACTTTC. The variable domain in full, with the rest retrieved from reference TRBV28 and TRBJ2-6, is DVKVTQSSRYLVKRTGEKVFLECVQDMDHENMFWYRQDPGLGLRLIYFSYDVKMKEKGDIPEGYSVSREKKERFSLILESASTNQTSMYLCASSSQFSGANVLTFGAGSRLTVL.

This clonotype came up a few times. The chain has TRBV20-1 and TRBJ2-3, with 9 positions matching TRBD2. J lost 2 bases, V lost 1 base, and 22 bases had no gene match. Germline V gene data show CDR1 as DFQATT and CDR2 as SNEGSKA (reference sequence). The CDR3 runs 21 residues. The CDR3 reads CSARAPFDSAIAGVYTDTQYF. CDR3 nucleotides: TGCAGTGCTAGAGCCCCATTCGACAGTGCCATAGCGGGGGTCTACACAGATACGCAGTATTTT.

This clonotype came up many times. The V call is TRBV6-5, the J call TRBJ2-3, with TRBD2 matching over 7 bases. After removal of 6 bases from V and 2 bases from J, the junction contained 11 bases not matched to a gene. The CDR3 is 16 amino acids. CDR1 is MNHEY and CDR2 is SVGAGI in the germline V gene. CDR3 DNA: TGTGCCAGCAGCCGAACGGGGCGGGGGATCACAGATACGCAGTATTTT. Translating gives CASSRTGRGITDTQYF.

This clonotype was picked up many times. CDR3 protein: CAISESSGPGYGYTF. The CDR3 DNA reads TGTGCCATCAGTGAGTCGAGCGGGCCGGGGTATGGCTACACCTTC. The chain carries TRBV10-3 and TRBJ1-2; D unclear. CDR3 length equals 15 residues. Germline CDR1 ENHRY, CDR2 SYGVKD. Trimming removed 0 bases at V and 5 bases at J, with 13 bases between.

This clonotype was seen ten or more times. The J gene is TRBJ2-1, the V gene TRBV20-1; 7 bases are a match to TRBD2. Germline CDR1 DFQATT, CDR2 SNEGSKA (reference sequence). J lost 2 bases, V lost 3 bases, and 4 bases had no gene match. The CDR3 length is 14 residues. The CDR3 is CSARNSGTYNEQFF. As DNA, the CDR3 is TGCAGTGCTAGGAACAGCGGGACCTACAATGAGCAGTTCTTC.

At least ten counts were recorded for this clonotype. The chain combines TRBV20-1 with TRBJ1-6; no clear D gene. The CDR3 spans 13 residues. Germline V gene lookup returns CDR1 DFQATT and CDR2 SNEGSKA (reference sequence). V was trimmed by 1 base and J by 2 bases, leaving 3 bases between them. The CDR3: CSARVPYNSPLHF. The DNA for the CDR3 is TGCAGTGCTAGAGTCCCCTATAATTCACCCCTCCACTTT.

This clonotype was recorded many times. The chain combines TRBV6-2 or TRBV6-3 with TRBJ2-2; no definite D call. V was clipped by 11 bases and J by 4 bases, with 17 bases between them. The CDR3 sequence is 14 residues long. Germline CDR1 MNHEY, CDR2 SVGEGT. The DNA for the CDR3 is TGTGCCGGTCGCCGGGTACCGGGCACCGGGGAGCTGTTTTTT. This encodes CAGRRVPGTGELFF.

The chain is built from TRBV6-6 and TRBJ1-2; D is uncertain. The CDR3 is 12 amino acids. Trimming left V 5 bases short and J 4 bases short, with 8 bases between. CDR1 and CDR2 (germline): MNHNY, SVGAGI (reference sequence). The CDR3 nucleotides are TGTGCCAGCAGTCACGGACGCTATGGCTACACCTTC. Amino acids: CASSHGRYGYTF.

This clonotype was seen many times. The chain couples TRBV5-1 to TRBJ2-7; either TRBD1 or TRBD2 may supply D (5 bases each). Trimming removed 4 bases at V and 5 bases at J, with 19 bases between. The CDR3 length is 15 residues. Germline CDR1 SGHRS, CDR2 YFSETQ. CDR3 sequence reads: CASSGGWQGDHEQYF. CDR3 bases: TGCGCCAGCAGCGGTGGGTGGCAGGGAGACCACGAGCAGTACTTC.

The gene calls are TRBV7-2 and TRBJ2-1; tentatively, D is TRBD1 (6 bases). CDR3 length equals 13 residues. Trimming stripped 10 bases from V and 7 bases from J, with 17 bases between. Germline-derived CDR1 and CDR2 are SGHTA and FQGNSA. CDR3 region: CATSLTGWNEQFF. For the CDR3, the DNA is TGTGCCACTTCCCTTACAGGGTGGAATGAGCAGTTCTTC.